What follows are 14 T cell receptor beta chains derived from one specimen sequenced in a study of T-cell memory formation after mild COVID-19. MiXCR, applied by TCRdb to the 5' RACE reads, yields one record per CDR3 protein. The table includes nearly 350,000 distinct CDR3 sequences, 10% to 15% detected once. The sequencing input was PBMCs or a T cell subset sorted from them (not recorded which). The receptor set was obtained from a man between 18 and 29 years old who had mild COVID-19 (a few samples of this study predate the infection). Cell type and time point are not known.

The J gene is TRBJ2-5, the V gene TRBV30; 9 bases fit TRBD2. Germline values: CDR1 GTSNPN, CDR2 SVGIG (reference sequence). The CDR3 runs to 14 residues. Trimming removed 7 bases from V and 2 bases from J; junction bases left unmatched: 8. In nucleotides, the CDR3 is TGTGCCTCCACGGGGCTAGCGGGGCAAGAGACCCAGTACTTC. This codes for CASTGLAGQETQYF.

This clonotype showed up just a few times. This chain connects TRBV12-3 or TRBV12-4 to TRBJ1-2, with D uncertain. V dropped 5 bases and J dropped 4 bases, with 20 bases sitting between them. This CDR3 contains 16 residues. The CDR3 nucleotides are TGTGCCAGCAGTCCTAGGCTCTGGGCAGGAGCCTATGGCTACACCTTC. Translated, it gives CASSPRLWAGAYGYTF.

This clonotype was counted a few times. This chain joins TRBV25-1 and TRBJ1-3; D is possibly TRBD1 (6 bases). The germline V gene has CDR1 MGHDK and CDR2 SYGVNS. This CDR3 region has 15 residues. The ends were cut back, 1 base at V and 2 bases at J, with 9 bases in the middle. The chain's CDR3 is CASSEWGLAGNTIYF. The CDR3 DNA reads TGTGCCAGCAGTGAATGGGGGCTAGCTGGAAACACCATATATTTT.

The rearrangement joins TRBV4-3 to TRBJ2-7; TRBD2 matches 9 bases. Per the germline V gene, CDR1 is LGHNA and CDR2 is YSLEER. Trimming took 3 bases from V and 2 from J; bases not matched to a gene: 5. The CDR3 runs 15 residues. The CDR3 DNA is TGCGCCAGCAGCCACGGGCGGGGGGGAACCTACGAGCAGTACTTC. Encoded protein: CASSHGRGGTYEQYF.

The CDR3 nucleotides are TGTGCCAGCACCCTGAGCGGGGGGGCTCACGAGCAGTACTTC. The encoded protein is CASTLSGGAHEQYF. The chain combines TRBV6-2 or TRBV6-3 with TRBJ2-7; 10 bases fit TRBD2. The CDR3 sequence is 14 residues long. V gave up 7 bases and J gave up 5 bases; unmatched junction bases: 8. Germline V gives CDR1 MNHEY, CDR2 SVGEGT.

The genes are TRBV18 and TRBJ1-2; D is perhaps TRBD1 (5 bases). The ends were cut back, 6 bases at V and 5 bases at J, with 13 bases in the middle. Per germline, CDR1 KGHSH and CDR2 LQKENI. The CDR3 is 13 residues long. CDR3 sequence (DNA): TGTGCCAGCTCGGATCGACAGAGTTATGGCTACACCTTC. It yields the protein CASSDRQSYGYTF.

Only a few counts were recorded for this clonotype. CDR3 sequence (DNA): TGTGCCAGCAGCTTGGAGGGACTAGCGGGGGTGGATACGCAGTATTTT. Translating gives CASSLEGLAGVDTQYF. The chain recombines TRBV5-4 with TRBJ2-3; 14 nucleotides align to TRBD2. Per the germline V gene, CDR1 is SGHNT and CDR2 is YYREEE (reference sequence). The V segment lost 0 bases and the J segment 6 bases; nucleotides outside the gene matches: 3. The CDR3 consists of 16 residues.

The chain employs TRBV5-1 and TRBJ1-2, with TRBD1 as a possible D gene (6 bases). V was trimmed by 6 bases and J by 6 bases, leaving 12 bases between them. This CDR3 is built from 12 residues. Germline values: CDR1 SGHRS, CDR2 YFSETQ. This CDR3 is CASTAQGNGYTF. The CDR3 region has the DNA TGCGCCAGCACGGCCCAGGGGAATGGCTACACCTTC.

V usage is TRBV6-5 and J usage is TRBJ1-5; no definite D call. The length of the CDR3 is 15 residues. Germline V gives CDR1 MNHEY, CDR2 SVGAGI. V was cut by 2 bases and J by 0 bases, with 8 bases left in between. The CDR3 DNA reads TGTGCCAGCAGTTACCTACTTTATAGCAATCAGCCCCAGCATTTT. Its protein is CASSYLLYSNQPQHF.

The rearrangement joins TRBV5-1 to TRBJ1-2, with D hard to call. Germline CDR1 and CDR2: SGHRS and YFSETQ. The V end was cut by 2 bases, the J end by 6 bases, with 14 bases between. The CDR3 spans 14 residues. CDR3 nucleotides: TGCGCCAGCAGCTTCTGGAGAAGGGATGATGGCTACACCTTC. Protein: CASSFWRRDDGYTF.

The chain recombines TRBV4-3 with TRBJ2-7; TRBD1 aligns across 7 bases. The germline V gene has CDR1 LGHNA and CDR2 YSLEER. The V segment lost 3 bases and the J segment 6 bases; nucleotides outside the gene matches: 2. The CDR3 sequence is 12 residues long. CDR3 nucleotides: TGCGCCAGCAGCCACGGACAGGCCGAGCAGTACTTC. Translated: CASSHGQAEQYF.

This clonotype was counted many times. The genes are TRBV7-9 and TRBJ2-2; D is undetermined. Trimming cost V 5 bases and J 4 bases, with 11 bases left between them. This CDR3 is 14 amino acids long. Germline-derived CDR1 and CDR2 are SEHNR and FQNEAQ (reference sequence). As DNA, the CDR3 is TGTGCCAGCAGCCAAGATTCCACCACCGGGGAGCTGTTTTTT. Translated, it gives CASSQDSTTGELFF.

This clonotype was found many times. CDR3 nucleotide sequence: TGCGCCAGCGGGACAGCCCAAGAGACCCAGTACTTC. Its protein is CASGTAQETQYF. The chain uses TRBV5-1 and TRBJ2-5, with 7 bases matching TRBD1. The V and J ends lost 7 bases and 1 base, in that order; junction bases with no gene match: 1. Germline V gene lookup returns CDR1 SGHRS and CDR2 YFSETQ. There are 12 residues in the CDR3.

This clonotype was observed a few times. The V gene is TRBV6-5, the J gene TRBJ2-7; 9 bases agree with TRBD1. CDR3 length equals 15 residues. Germline loops: CDR1 MNHEY, CDR2 SVGAGI. J was trimmed by 2 bases and V by 4 bases; bases with no gene match: 6. CDR3 DNA: TGTGCCAGCAGTTCAGACAGGGGGTTGACCTACGAGCAGTACTTC. Its translation is CASSSDRGLTYEQYF.